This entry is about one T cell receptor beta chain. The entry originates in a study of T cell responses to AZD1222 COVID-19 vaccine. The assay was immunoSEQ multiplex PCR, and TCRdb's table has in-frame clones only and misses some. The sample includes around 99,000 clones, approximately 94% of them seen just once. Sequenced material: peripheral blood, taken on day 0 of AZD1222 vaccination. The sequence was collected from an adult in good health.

DNA of the CDR3: TGTGCCAGCATATTAGGACAGGGAATGGCTGGCTACACCTTC. Its translation is CASILGQGMAGYTF. The rearrangement joins TRBV6-5 to TRBJ1-2; 8 nucleotides agree with TRBD1. Germline V gene lookup returns CDR1 MNHEY and CDR2 SVGAGI. The CDR3 runs 14 residues. J gave up 7 bases and V 7 bases, and 11 bases lay outside the gene matches.